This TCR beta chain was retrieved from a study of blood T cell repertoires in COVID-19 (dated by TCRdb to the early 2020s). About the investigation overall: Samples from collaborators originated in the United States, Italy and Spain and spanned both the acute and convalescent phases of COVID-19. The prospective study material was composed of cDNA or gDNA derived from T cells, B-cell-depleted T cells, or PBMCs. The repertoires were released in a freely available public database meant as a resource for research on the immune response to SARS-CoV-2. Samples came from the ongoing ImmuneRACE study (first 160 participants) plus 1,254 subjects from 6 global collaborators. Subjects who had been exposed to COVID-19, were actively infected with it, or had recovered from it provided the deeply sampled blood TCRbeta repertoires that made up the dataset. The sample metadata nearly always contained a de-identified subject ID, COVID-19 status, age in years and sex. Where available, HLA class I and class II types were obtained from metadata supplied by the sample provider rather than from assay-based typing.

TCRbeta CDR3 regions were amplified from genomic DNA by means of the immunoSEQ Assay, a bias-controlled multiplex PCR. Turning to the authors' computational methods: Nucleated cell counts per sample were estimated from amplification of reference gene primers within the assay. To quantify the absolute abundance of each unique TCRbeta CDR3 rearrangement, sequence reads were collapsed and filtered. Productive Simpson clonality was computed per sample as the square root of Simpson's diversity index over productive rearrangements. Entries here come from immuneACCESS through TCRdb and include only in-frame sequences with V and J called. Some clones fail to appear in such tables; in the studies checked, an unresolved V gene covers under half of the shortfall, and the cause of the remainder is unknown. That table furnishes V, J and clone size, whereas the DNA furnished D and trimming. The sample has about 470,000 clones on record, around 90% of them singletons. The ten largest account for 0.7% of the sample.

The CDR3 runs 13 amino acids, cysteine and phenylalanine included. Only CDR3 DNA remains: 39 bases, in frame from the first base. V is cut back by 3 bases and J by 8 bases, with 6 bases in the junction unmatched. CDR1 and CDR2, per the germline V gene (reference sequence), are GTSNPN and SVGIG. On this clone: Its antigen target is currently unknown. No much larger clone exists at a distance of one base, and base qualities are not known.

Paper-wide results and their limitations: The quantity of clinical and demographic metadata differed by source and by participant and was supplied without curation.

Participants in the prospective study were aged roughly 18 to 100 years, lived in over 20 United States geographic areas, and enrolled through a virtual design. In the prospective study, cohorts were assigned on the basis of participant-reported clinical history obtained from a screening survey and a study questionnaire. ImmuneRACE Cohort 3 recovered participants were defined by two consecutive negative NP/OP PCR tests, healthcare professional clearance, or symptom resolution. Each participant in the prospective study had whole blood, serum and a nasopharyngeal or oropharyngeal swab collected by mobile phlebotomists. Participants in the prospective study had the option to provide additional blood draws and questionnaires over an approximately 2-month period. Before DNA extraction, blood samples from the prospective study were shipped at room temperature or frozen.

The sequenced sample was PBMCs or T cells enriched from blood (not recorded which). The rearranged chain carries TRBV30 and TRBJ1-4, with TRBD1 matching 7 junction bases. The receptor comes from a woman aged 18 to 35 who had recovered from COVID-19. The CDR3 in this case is CAWSQGGSEKLFF. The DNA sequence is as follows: TGTGCCTGGAGCCAAGGGGGCAGCGAAAAACTGTTTTTT.